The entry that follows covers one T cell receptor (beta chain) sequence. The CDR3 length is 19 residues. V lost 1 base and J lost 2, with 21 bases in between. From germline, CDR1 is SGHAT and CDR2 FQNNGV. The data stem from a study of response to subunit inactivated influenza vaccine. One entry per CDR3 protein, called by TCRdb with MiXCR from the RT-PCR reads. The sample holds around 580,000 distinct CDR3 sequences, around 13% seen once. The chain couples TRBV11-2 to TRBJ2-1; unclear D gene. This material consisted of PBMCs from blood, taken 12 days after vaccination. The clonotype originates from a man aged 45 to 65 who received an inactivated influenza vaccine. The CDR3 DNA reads TGTGCCAGCAGCTTAGTCCCTTTGCGGCGGCGGAGCCCCTACAATGAGCAGTTCTTC. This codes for CASSLVPLRRRSPYNEQFF.